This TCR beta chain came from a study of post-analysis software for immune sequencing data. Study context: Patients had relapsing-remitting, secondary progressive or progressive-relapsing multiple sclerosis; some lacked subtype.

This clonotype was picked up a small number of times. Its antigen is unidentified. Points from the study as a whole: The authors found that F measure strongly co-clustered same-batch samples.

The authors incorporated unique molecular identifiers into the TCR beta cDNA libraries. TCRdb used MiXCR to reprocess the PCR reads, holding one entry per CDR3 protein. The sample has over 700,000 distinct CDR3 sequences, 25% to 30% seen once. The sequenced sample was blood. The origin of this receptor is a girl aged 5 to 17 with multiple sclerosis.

The CDR3: CASSSSLGKTQYF. CDR3 coding DNA: TGTGCCAGCAGTTCTTCCCTGGGGAAGACCCAGTACTTC. The chain uses TRBV27 and TRBJ2-5; D is uncertain. The CDR3 extends over 13 amino acids. The V end lost 4 bases, the J end lost 6 bases, and 12 bases lay between the germline ends. The germline V gene encodes CDR1 MNHEY and CDR2 SMNVEV (reference sequence).